This T cell receptor beta chain is from a study of control samples from healthy donors and cancer patients. TCRdb's copy holds only in-frame clones and misses some; the assay was immunoSEQ multiplex PCR. Among about 150,000 clones listed, 90% to 95% were seen once. Sample: blood. The sequence was collected from a woman aged 18-29 years in good health.

This chain's CDR3 is CASSFGEPDRTDTQYF. The CDR3 DNA sequence: TGTGCCAGCAGTTTCGGCGAGCCGGATCGCACAGATACGCAGTATTTT. This chain links TRBV27 with TRBJ2-3; D is undetermined. Germline lookup yields CDR1 MNHEY and CDR2 SMNVEV (reference sequence). With 3 bases removed from V and 1 base from J, the gap between germline ends came to 14 bases. The CDR3 is 16 residues long.